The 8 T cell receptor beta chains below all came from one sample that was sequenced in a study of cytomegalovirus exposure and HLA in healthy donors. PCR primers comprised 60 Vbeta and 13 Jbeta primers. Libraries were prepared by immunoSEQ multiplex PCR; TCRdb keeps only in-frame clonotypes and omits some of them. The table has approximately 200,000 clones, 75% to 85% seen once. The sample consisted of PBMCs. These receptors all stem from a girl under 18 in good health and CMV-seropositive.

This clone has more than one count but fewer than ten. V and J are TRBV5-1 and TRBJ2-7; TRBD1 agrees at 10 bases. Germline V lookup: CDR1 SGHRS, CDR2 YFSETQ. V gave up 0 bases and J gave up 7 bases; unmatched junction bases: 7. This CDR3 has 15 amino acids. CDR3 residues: CASSLDGGQGREQYF. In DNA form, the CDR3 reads TGCGCCAGCAGCTTGGACGGGGGACAGGGGCGGGAGCAGTACTTC.

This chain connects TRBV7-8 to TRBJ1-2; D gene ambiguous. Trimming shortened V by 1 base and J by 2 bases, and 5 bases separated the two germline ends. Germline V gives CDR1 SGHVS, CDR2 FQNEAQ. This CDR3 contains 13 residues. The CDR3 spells CASSLVQNYGYTF. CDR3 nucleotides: TGTGCCAGCAGCTTAGTACAGAACTATGGCTACACCTTC.

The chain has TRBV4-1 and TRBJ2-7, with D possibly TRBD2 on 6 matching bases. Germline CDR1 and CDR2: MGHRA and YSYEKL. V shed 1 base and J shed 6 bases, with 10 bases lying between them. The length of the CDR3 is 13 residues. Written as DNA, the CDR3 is TGCGCCAGCAGCCAAGTGGTGGGGGGCGAGCAGTACTTC. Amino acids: CASSQVVGGEQYF.

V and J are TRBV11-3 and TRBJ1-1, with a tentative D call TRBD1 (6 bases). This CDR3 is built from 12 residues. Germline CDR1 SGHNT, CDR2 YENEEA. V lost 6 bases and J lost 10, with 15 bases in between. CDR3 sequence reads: CASSHRDGIAFF. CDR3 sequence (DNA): TGTGCCAGCAGTCACAGGGATGGGATAGCTTTCTTT.

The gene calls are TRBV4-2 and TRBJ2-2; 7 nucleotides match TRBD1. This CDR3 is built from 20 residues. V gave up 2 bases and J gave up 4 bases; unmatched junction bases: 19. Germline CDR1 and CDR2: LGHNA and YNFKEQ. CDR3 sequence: CASSQPGGQVPHRGTGELFF. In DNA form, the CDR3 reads TGTGCCAGCAGCCAACCTGGCGGACAGGTCCCCCACCGCGGCACCGGGGAGCTGTTTTTT.

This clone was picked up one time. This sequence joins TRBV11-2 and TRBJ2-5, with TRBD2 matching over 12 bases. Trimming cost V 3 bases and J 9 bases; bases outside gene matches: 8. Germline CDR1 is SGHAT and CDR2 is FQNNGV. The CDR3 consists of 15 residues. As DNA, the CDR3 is TGTGCCAGCAGCTTGACTAGCGGGGGACAATCGTCCCAGTACTTC. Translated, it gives CASSLTSGGQSSQYF.

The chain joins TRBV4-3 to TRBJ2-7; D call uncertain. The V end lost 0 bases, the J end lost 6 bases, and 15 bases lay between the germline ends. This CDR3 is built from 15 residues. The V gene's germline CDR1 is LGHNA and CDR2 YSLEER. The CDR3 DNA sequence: TGCGCCAGCAGCCAAGATAGGATAGCTGCTGGCGAGCAGTACTTC. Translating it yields CASSQDRIAAGEQYF.

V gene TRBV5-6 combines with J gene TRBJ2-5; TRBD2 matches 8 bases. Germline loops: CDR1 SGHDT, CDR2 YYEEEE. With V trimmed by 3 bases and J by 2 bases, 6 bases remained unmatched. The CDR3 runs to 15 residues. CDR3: CASSSSGGNQETQYF. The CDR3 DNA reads TGTGCCAGCAGCTCCAGCGGGGGAAATCAAGAGACCCAGTACTTC.